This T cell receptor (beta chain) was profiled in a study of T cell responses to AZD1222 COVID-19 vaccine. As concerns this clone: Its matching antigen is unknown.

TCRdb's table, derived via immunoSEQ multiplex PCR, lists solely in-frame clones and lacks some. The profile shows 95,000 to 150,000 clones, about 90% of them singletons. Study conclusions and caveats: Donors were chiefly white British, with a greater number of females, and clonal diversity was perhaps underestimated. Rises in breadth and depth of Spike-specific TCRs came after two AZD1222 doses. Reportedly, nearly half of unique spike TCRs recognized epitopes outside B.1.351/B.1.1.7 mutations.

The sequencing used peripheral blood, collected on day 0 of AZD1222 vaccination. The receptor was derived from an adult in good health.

For the CDR3, the DNA is TGCGCCAGCAGCCACGCTATTCTAGCGGTAGGGGGAGAGACCCAGTACTTC. Residues: CASSHAILAVGGETQYF. The genes are TRBV4-3 and TRBJ2-5, with a weak D call TRBD2 (7 bases). The CDR3 consists of 17 residues. Per the germline V gene, CDR1 is LGHNA and CDR2 is YSLEER. V was pared by 3 bases and J by 4 bases, with 21 bases between.